This T cell receptor beta chain comes out of a study of technical replicates of blood from a handful of donors. Sequenced by immunoSEQ multiplex PCR; TCRdb stores in-frame clones only, minus some. The data hold 100,000 or so clones, with nearly 96% observed a single time. Germline CDR1 reads SGHTS; CDR2 reads YDEGEE. The CDR3 has 17 amino acids. V dropped 3 bases and J dropped 1 base, with 18 bases sitting between them. The chain joins TRBV5-8 to TRBJ2-3; tentatively, D is TRBD1 (6 bases). The source of this sequence is a human donor in good health. The sequenced material came from T cells isolated from PBMCs. This CDR3 is CASSSYIRGGGTDTQYF. The CDR3 DNA is TGTGCCAGCAGCTCTTACATCAGGGGTGGGGGCACAGATACGCAGTATTTT.